This TCR beta chain was sequenced in a study of blood T cell repertoires in COVID-19. In the study overall: The cDNA or gDNA used as material had been derived from T cells, B-cell-depleted T cells, or PBMCs.

Data came from immunoSEQ multiplex PCR; TCRdb stores just in-frame clones and leaves some out. Among 250,000 or so clones listed, less than 90% were seen once. CDR1 MNHEY and CDR2 SMNVEV come from the germline V gene (reference sequence). The CDR3 covers 13 residues. Between the trimmed V and J ends, which lost 6 bases and 6 bases, there was a span of 12 bases. Sequenced input: peripheral blood. The chain has TRBV27 and TRBJ1-5; perhaps TRBD1 as D (5 bases). The TCR was taken from a man aged 30-40 years with active or convalescent COVID-19. The CDR3 here is CASSLRGAQPQHF. CDR3 DNA: TGTGCCAGCAGCTTACGTGGGGCTCAGCCCCAGCATTTT.